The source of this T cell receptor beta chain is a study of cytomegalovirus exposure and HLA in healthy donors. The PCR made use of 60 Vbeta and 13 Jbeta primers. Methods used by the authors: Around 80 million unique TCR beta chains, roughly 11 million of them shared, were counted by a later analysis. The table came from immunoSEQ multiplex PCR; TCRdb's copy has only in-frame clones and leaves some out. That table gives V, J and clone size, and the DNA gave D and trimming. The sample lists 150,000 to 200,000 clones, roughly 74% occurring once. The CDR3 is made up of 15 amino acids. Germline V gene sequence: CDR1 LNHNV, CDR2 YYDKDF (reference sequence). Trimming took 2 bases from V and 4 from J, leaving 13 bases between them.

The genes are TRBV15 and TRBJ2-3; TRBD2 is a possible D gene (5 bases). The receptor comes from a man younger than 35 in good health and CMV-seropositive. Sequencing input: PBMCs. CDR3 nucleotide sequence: TGTGCCACCAGCAGATTCAGCGGCCCCCCAGATACGCAGTATTTT. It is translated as CATSRFSGPPDTQYF.